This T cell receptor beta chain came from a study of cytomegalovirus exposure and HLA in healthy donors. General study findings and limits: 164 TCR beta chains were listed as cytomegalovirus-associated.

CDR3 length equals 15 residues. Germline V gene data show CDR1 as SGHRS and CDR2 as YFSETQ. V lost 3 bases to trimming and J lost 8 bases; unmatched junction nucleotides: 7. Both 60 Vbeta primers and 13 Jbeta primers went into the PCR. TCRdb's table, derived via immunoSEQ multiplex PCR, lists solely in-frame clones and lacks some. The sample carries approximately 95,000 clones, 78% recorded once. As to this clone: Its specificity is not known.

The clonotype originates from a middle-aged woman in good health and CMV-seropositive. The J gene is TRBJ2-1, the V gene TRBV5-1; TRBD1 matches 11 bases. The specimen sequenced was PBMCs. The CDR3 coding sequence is TGCGCCAGCAGCTACCGGGACAGGGGGTTCGATGAGCAGTTCTTC. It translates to CASSYRDRGFDEQFF.